What follows describes a single T cell receptor (beta chain). Its antigen is not known. This entry is derived from a study of identical twins. Germline loops: CDR1 DFQATT, CDR2 SNEGSKA (reference sequence). This CDR3 is built from 14 residues. V lost 0 bases and J lost 6, with 12 bases in between. Study-wide points: Analyses based on zero insertions could be partly confounded by invariant MAIT and iNKT cells. In beta out-of-frame sequences, the excess sharing between twins was weaker.

Unique molecular identifiers were in the cDNA, with template-switch universal primer binding. TCRdb re-called the 5' RACE reads with MiXCR, one entry per CDR3 protein. The sample has roughly 700,000 distinct CDR3 sequences, approximately 9% seen once. Healthy Caucasian individuals made up all the donors. This sample also appeared in a second study, on yellow fever vaccine responses in identical twins.

Source material: PBMCs. This clonotype was obtained from a woman under 30 in good health. This chain links TRBV20-1 with TRBJ1-5; D not certain. The CDR3 nucleotides read TGCAGTGCTAGAGAGTCGAAGGGAGGTCAGCCCCAGCATTTT. This sequence encodes CSARESKGGQPQHF.